A selection of T cell receptor beta chains follows, all from one sample in a study of blood T cell repertoires in COVID-19. The data were produced by immunoSEQ multiplex PCR, yet TCRdb's version contains in-frame clones alone and is incomplete. The sample consists of approximately 240,000 clones, about 88% of them appearing once. The sample was peripheral blood. The receptors shown here come from a woman between 40 and 55 years old who had recovered from COVID-19. The CDR3 runs from the conserved cysteine through the conserved F or W. Fields, in order: V gene, CDR3 protein.

TRBV4-3	CASSQEYDGGEGYGYTF
TRBV6-2/TRBV6-3	CASSYTRGVGDEQFF
TRBV7-2	CASSSFPLGYTF
TRBV7-2	CASSSNTGGYHNSPLHF
TRBV5-1	CASSRTGGDTGELFF
TRBV7-2	CASSPGQGRTDTQYF
TRBV6-5	CASTSYLGGGHGYTF
TRBV5-1	CASSPAGAKNIQYF
TRBV7-2	CASSPHTASGTYEQYF
TRBV11-2	CASRKPQRDSLSGNTIYF
TRBV6-5	CASSYSMAGGYEQYF
TRBV5-1	CASSWGVVGDVNTQYF
TRBV5-6	CASSRFELAARREQFF
TRBV7-2	CASSLTGQGRDEQYF
TRBV18	CASSPVDRGSGNTIYF
TRBV28	CASHHLGRGDNQPQHF
TRBV1	CTSSRVQGYPDTQYF
TRBV13	CASSLQFPSKKGNEQFF
TRBV11-2	CASSLDPTDTQYF
TRBV5-8	CASSDQTVEAFF
TRBV6-2/TRBV6-3	CASSYGAGTSGSRTGELFF
TRBV4-3	CASSQDYRGYTF
TRBV6-6	CASSYSGRENTIYF
TRBV4-2	CASSQDWAGGQPQHF
TRBV15	CATSRDLGAADSNQPQHF
TRBV3-1/TRBV3-2	CASSLLTSGNTGELFF
TRBV3-1/TRBV3-2	CASSLKPGLSSYNEQFF
TRBV7-2	CASSTPGFEQYF
TRBV11-2	CASRKGLGYGTDTQYF
TRBV30	CAWSVRTRHTGELFF
TRBV21-1	CASSKDQFLNTEAFF
TRBV5-6	CASLLRRGVSEAFF
TRBV6-1	CASSEVPGRRNTIYF
TRBV7-9	CASSIGQGTDTQYF
TRBV7-2	CASSLYRGEDGYTF
TRBV30	CAGATGANEKLFF
TRBV7-2	CASSPHDGGPSQETQYF
TRBV7-2	CASSPKREGRYEQYF
TRBV7-9	CASSLAAEQYF
TRBV7-8	CASSPPGTGVYGYTF
TRBV7-3	CASSLAYGQGYTF
TRBV7-2	CASSLGVLRGYTF
TRBV6-2/TRBV6-3	CASSGGYRDRVAGANVLTF
TRBV7-6	CASSLGGLEADTQYF